The 31 T cell receptor beta chains below were found in one sample sequenced in a study of Ad26.COV2.S vaccination and SARS-CoV-2 variants. Treatment noted: some 20 received Ad26.COV2.S at low or high dose, single or two shots; 5 received placebo; per-sample allocation not given. Vaccine and placebo recipients were sampled on day 63 after the first injection. Repertoires were generated with immunoSEQ multiplex PCR, while TCRdb's copy carries only in-frame clones and drops some. This table holds about 440,000 clones, around 90% found once. This specimen was peripheral blood, taken in a trial of Ad26.COV2.S vaccine versus placebo. The receptors stem from a person between 18 and 65 years old who received the Ad26.COV2.S COVID-19 vaccine or a placebo.

The chain links TRBV5-6 to TRBJ1-5, with D perhaps TRBD1 (5 bases). V was pared by 2 bases and J by 5 bases, with 11 bases between. The CDR3 loop spans 14 amino acids. CDR1 is SGHDT, CDR2 YYEEEE, per germline. The CDR3 DNA sequence: TGTGCCAGCAGCTTTGGGGCCGACGATCAGCCCCAGCATTTT. It codes for CASSFGADDQPQHF.

This clone was recorded a few times. This chain uses TRBV5-4 with TRBJ1-1; a weak D match, TRBD1 (5 bases). This CDR3 is 15 amino acids long. The V and J ends lost 4 bases and 4 bases respectively, with 17 bases between them. Germline V gene data show CDR1 as SGHNT and CDR2 as YYREEE (reference sequence). The CDR3, as DNA: TGTGCCAGCAGCCCCCGGGGGGGGATGATCACTGAAGCTTTCTTT. Translating it yields CASSPRGGMITEAFF.

On this clone itself: Other nucleotide sequences in the sample specify the same CDR3. The chain recombines TRBV19 with TRBJ1-2, with a possible D match to TRBD1 (5 bases). Per the germline V gene, CDR1 is LNHDA and CDR2 is SQIVND (reference sequence). V was cut by 3 bases and J by 5 bases, with 7 bases left in between. The CDR3 is 12 amino acids. The CDR3 DNA follows: TGTGCCAGTAGTATGGGGGGTTATGGCTACACCTTC. Translated: CASSMGGYGYTF.

This sequence joins TRBV6-2 or TRBV6-3 and TRBJ1-5, with D uncertain. V lost 2 bases and J lost 4, with 12 bases in between. CDR1 and CDR2 (germline): MNHEY, SVGEGT. The CDR3 is 15 amino acids. In DNA form, the CDR3 reads TGTGCCAGCAGTTACGCGTGGACCCGGAATCAGCCCCAGCATTTT. As protein: CASSYAWTRNQPQHF.

This clone was seen a single time. The chain joins TRBV9 to TRBJ2-2; 7 positions agree with TRBD2. CDR3 length: 15 amino acids. CDR1 is SGDLS, CDR2 YYNGEE, per germline. V shed 4 bases, J shed 5 bases, and the junction held 8 bases outside the gene matches. The CDR3 DNA sequence: TGTGCCAGCAGCTTGCTAGCGGATGGGACCGGGGAGCTGTTTTTT. This gives the protein CASSLLADGTGELFF. Based on the CDR3 plus reference TRBV9 and TRBJ2-2, the full variable domain is DSGVTQTPKHLITATGQRVTLRCSPRSGDLSVYWYQQSLDQGLQFLIQYYNGEERAKGNILERFSAQQFPDLHSELNLSSLELGDSALYFCASSLLADGTGELFFGEGSRLTVL.

The rearrangement joins TRBV9 to TRBJ1-1; D may be TRBD1 (5 bases). Deletions cut 0 bases from V and 4 bases from J, with 10 bases between. CDR1 is SGDLS, CDR2 YYNGEE, per germline. The CDR3 is 14 amino acids. The chain's CDR3 is CASSVDQGSTEAFF. DNA of the CDR3: TGTGCCAGCAGCGTAGATCAGGGTAGCACTGAAGCTTTCTTT.

Turning to this clone: At the DNA level, this CDR3 is encoded by other sequences in the same sample as well. The J gene is TRBJ2-3, the V gene TRBV25-1; D unclear. Trimming removed 5 bases from V and 5 bases from J, with 5 bases in between. Germline V gives CDR1 MGHDK, CDR2 SYGVNS. The CDR3 loop spans 11 amino acids. CDR3 loop: CASSRLDTQYF. The CDR3 bases are TGTGCCAGCAGTCGTTTAGATACGCAGTATTTT.

The chain links TRBV7-2 to TRBJ1-5, with D possibly TRBD1 on 5 matching bases. V lost 4 bases, J lost 6 bases, and 10 bases lay in between. This CDR3 contains 13 residues. Germline V gene lookup returns CDR1 SGHTA and CDR2 FQGNSA. This chain's CDR3 is CASSWDRGQPQHF. The DNA of the CDR3 is TGTGCCAGCAGCTGGGACCGGGGTCAGCCCCAGCATTTT.

The chain joins TRBV7-3 to TRBJ2-2; TRBD2 aligns across 8 bases. V shed 1 base and J 4 bases; nucleotides not matched to a gene: 11. Germline V gene lookup returns CDR1 SGHTA and CDR2 FQGTGA. CDR3 length equals 18 residues. The CDR3 DNA sequence: TGTGCCAGCAGCTTAAGTCCGTCCAGCGGGAGATCCACCGGGGAGCTGTTTTTT. Translating it yields CASSLSPSSGRSTGELFF.

The chain recombines TRBV6-5 with TRBJ2-7; 7 bases match TRBD1. CDR1 MNHEY and CDR2 SVGAGI come from the germline V gene. The CDR3 has 13 residues. J was trimmed by 2 bases and V by 7 bases; bases with no gene match: 5. CDR3 sequence reads: CASTGGATYEQYF. CDR3 DNA: TGTGCCAGCACAGGGGGAGCAACCTACGAGCAGTACTTC.

The chain has TRBV5-4 and TRBJ2-1; TRBD2 matches at 14 bases. The J segment lost 7 bases and the V segment lost 4 bases, leaving 7 bases of the junction unmatched. The CDR3 covers 16 residues. Per germline, CDR1 SGHNT and CDR2 YYREEE (reference sequence). The CDR3 nucleotides are TGTGCCAGCAGCAAGACTAGCGGGAGGGCCGGTAATGAGCAGTTCTTC. Its protein product is CASSKTSGRAGNEQFF.

This chain uses TRBV6-5 with TRBJ1-4, with 9 bases that match TRBD1. V dropped 6 bases and J dropped 2; count of bases not matched to a gene: 4. This CDR3 contains 15 residues. Germline CDR1 is MNHEY and CDR2 is SVGAGI. The CDR3 loop is CASSRGTGTNEKLFF. The CDR3 region has the DNA TGTGCCAGCAGCCGCGGGACAGGGACTAATGAAAAACTGTTTTTT.

In its sample, this clone was seen many times. The V gene is TRBV11-3, the J gene TRBJ1-3; TRBD1 matches 7 bases. Trimming removed 2 bases from V and 0 bases from J; junction bases left unmatched: 1. The CDR3 has 15 amino acids. Germline V lookup: CDR1 SGHNT, CDR2 YENEEA. The CDR3 DNA reads as TGTGCCAGCAGCTTAACAGGGGTCTCTGGAAACACCATATATTTT. It yields the protein CASSLTGVSGNTIYF.

V and J are TRBV30 and TRBJ2-7; TRBD1 or TRBD2 may be the D gene (5 bases each). Germline loops: CDR1 GTSNPN, CDR2 SVGIG (reference sequence). This CDR3 region has 13 residues. The V gene lost 4 bases and the J gene lost 0 bases, with 10 bases spanning the gap. CDR3 protein: CAWTGASSYEQYF. The CDR3 DNA reads as TGTGCCTGGACCGGGGCCAGCTCCTACGAGCAGTACTTC.

The chain has TRBV7-8 and TRBJ2-5; 8 bases fit TRBD2. This CDR3 contains 15 residues. With 5 bases clipped from V and 8 bases from J, the junction kept 13 bases outside the gene matches. Per the germline V gene, CDR1 is SGHVS and CDR2 is FQNEAQ. The CDR3 here is CASSGAGGLAGTQYF. The CDR3 DNA reads TGTGCCAGCAGCGGGGCGGGGGGCCTTGCGGGTACCCAGTACTTC.

This chain connects TRBV3-1 (or the pseudogene TRBV3-2) to TRBJ1-1, with D unclear. From germline, CDR1 is LGHDT and CDR2 YNNKEL (reference sequence). CDR3 length: 14 residues. V was cut by 3 bases and J by 4 bases, with 12 bases left in between. The CDR3, as DNA: TGTGCCAGCAGCCACCCTGGGCACCCCACTGAAGCTTTCTTT. Amino acids: CASSHPGHPTEAFF.

This chain connects TRBV6-2 or TRBV6-3 to TRBJ1-1; 7 positions match TRBD1. Germline lookup yields CDR1 MNHEY and CDR2 SVGEGT. Losses at the gene ends were 4 bases for V and 4 bases for J; bases not matched to a gene: 3. The CDR3 totals 13 residues. CDR3 in DNA: TGTGCCAGCAGTTCGAGGGACAGCACTGAAGCTTTCTTT. Amino acids: CASSSRDSTEAFF.

The V call is TRBV11-2, the J call TRBJ2-7; 8 nucleotides match TRBD2. Trimming took 1 base from V and 5 from J; bases not matched to a gene: 4. In germline, CDR1 is SGHAT, CDR2 FQNNGV. The CDR3 totals 14 residues. CDR3 residues: CASSLGSGSHEQYF. The CDR3, as DNA: TGTGCCAGCAGCTTAGGGAGCGGGAGCCACGAGCAGTACTTC.

The genes are TRBV5-1 and TRBJ1-2; 10 bases align to TRBD1. This CDR3 is built from 13 residues. With 4 bases clipped from V and 14 bases from J, the junction kept 11 bases outside the gene matches. The V gene's germline CDR1 is SGHRS and CDR2 YFSETQ. CDR3 region: CASSAPGQGIHTF. CDR3 nucleotides: TGCGCCAGCAGCGCCCCGGGACAGGGGATTCATACCTTC.

J is TRBJ1-6 and V is TRBV28; TRBD1 matches at 7 bases. V lost 7 bases to trimming and J lost 9 bases; unmatched junction nucleotides: 12. The CDR3 extends over 15 amino acids. Germline V lookup: CDR1 MDHEN, CDR2 SYDVKM. CDR3 in amino acids: CASIKGAGNGSPLHF. CDR3 nucleotide sequence: TGTGCCAGCATTAAGGGGGCAGGGAACGGTTCACCCCTCCACTTT. Full variable domain (outside the CDR3, taken from reference TRBV28 and TRBJ1-6): DVKVTQSSRYLVKRTGEKVFLECVQDMDHENMFWYRQDPGLGLRLIYFSYDVKMKEKGDIPEGYSVSREKKERFSLILESASTNQTSMYLCASIKGAGNGSPLHFGNGTRLTVT.

This chain uses TRBV6-2 or TRBV6-3 with TRBJ1-1, with D perhaps TRBD1 (5 bases). The CDR3 is made up of 16 amino acids. V gave up 2 bases and J gave up 0 bases, with 13 bases separating them. Per the germline V gene, CDR1 is MNHEY and CDR2 is SVGEGT. The CDR3 region is CASSYVTATLNTEAFF. The CDR3 DNA is TGTGCCAGCAGTTACGTGACAGCGACCTTGAACACTGAAGCTTTCTTT.

The chain uses TRBV9 and TRBJ2-3; D may correspond to TRBD1 or TRBD2 (5 bases each). Trimming took off 7 bases at V and 0 bases at J, with 12 bases between the two ends. The length of the CDR3 is 14 residues. Germline-derived CDR1 and CDR2 are SGDLS and YYNGEE. CDR3 residues: CASGEGFSTDTQYF. Written as DNA, the CDR3 is TGTGCCAGCGGTGAGGGGTTTAGCACAGATACGCAGTATTTT.

The J gene is TRBJ1-6, the V gene TRBV7-2; 8 bases line up with TRBD1. The CDR3 extends over 15 amino acids. In germline, CDR1 is SGHTA, CDR2 FQGNSA. After removal of 5 bases from V and 10 bases from J, the junction contained 10 bases not matched to a gene. CDR3 region: CASSPQDRVGSPLHF. CDR3 in DNA: TGTGCCAGCAGCCCCCAGGACAGGGTAGGCTCACCCCTCCACTTT. The full variable domain, rest sourced from reference TRBV7-2 and TRBJ1-6, is GAGVSQSPSNKVTEKGKDVELRCDPISGHTALYWYRQSLGQGLEFLIYFQGNSAPDKSGLPSDRFSAERTGGSVSTLTIQRTQQEDSAVYLCASSPQDRVGSPLHFGNGTRLTVT.

This chain links TRBV20-1 with TRBJ2-5, with TRBD1 identical over 7 bases. CDR1 is DFQATT and CDR2 is SNEGSKA in the germline V gene (reference sequence). The CDR3 totals 11 residues. Written as DNA, the CDR3 is TGCCGCGTGTCCCAGGGGGAAACCCAGTACTTC. This codes for CRVSQGETQYF.

This chain uses TRBV6-5 with TRBJ2-3; TRBD2 aligns across 10 bases. From germline, CDR1 is MNHEY and CDR2 SVGAGI. There are 15 residues in the CDR3. V dropped 6 bases and J dropped 5; count of bases not matched to a gene: 8. The CDR3 bases are TGTGCCAGCAGCCACCTAGCGGGAGACGTAGATACGCAGTATTTT. Translating gives CASSHLAGDVDTQYF.

The chain has TRBV5-1 and TRBJ2-3, with D hard to call. Germline lookup yields CDR1 SGHRS and CDR2 YFSETQ. The CDR3 contains 14 residues. Trimming removed 6 bases from V and 0 bases from J, with 11 bases in between. CDR3 sequence reads: CASMGGSSTDTQYF. CDR3 nucleotide sequence: TGCGCCAGCATGGGTGGTTCAAGCACAGATACGCAGTATTTT.

The chain has TRBV27 and TRBJ2-2, with TRBD1 identical over 7 bases. Looked up from germline, CDR1 is MNHEY and CDR2 is SMNVEV (reference sequence). The CDR3 spans 12 residues. V trimming: 6 bases; J trimming: 6 bases; junction bases outside the gene matches: 1. The CDR3 bases are TGTGCCAGCAGAGGACAGGCCGGGGAGCTGTTTTTT. Encoded protein: CASRGQAGELFF.

The chain carries TRBV5-1 and TRBJ2-1, with 10 bases aligning to TRBD2. The V gene's germline CDR1 is SGHRS and CDR2 YFSETQ. With 6 bases clipped from V and 8 bases from J, the junction kept 8 bases outside the gene matches. The CDR3 is 14 amino acids. The CDR3 sequence: CASKISGRSHEQFF. The CDR3, as DNA: TGCGCCAGCAAGATTAGCGGGAGGTCCCATGAGCAGTTCTTC.

This clone was seen repeatedly, ten times or more. DNA for the CDR3: TGTGCCAGCACGCGGCAGCTATACGAGCAGTACTTC. It specifies CASTRQLYEQYF. The V gene is TRBV2, the J gene TRBJ2-7; D is undetermined. Looked up from germline, CDR1 is SNHLY and CDR2 is FYNNEI. CDR3 length equals 12 residues. Trimming shortened V by 7 bases and J by 4 bases, and 11 bases separated the two germline ends.

In nucleotides, the CDR3 is TGTGCCAGCAGTTACGAGGGACGACAGGTGTTTTTT. It yields the protein CASSYEGRQVFF. The chain combines TRBV6-6 with TRBJ2-2; tentatively, D is TRBD1 (6 bases). V dropped 2 bases and J dropped 15 bases, with 13 bases sitting between them. Germline V lookup: CDR1 MNHNY, CDR2 SVGAGI (reference sequence). This CDR3 is built from 12 residues.

The gene calls are TRBV5-1 and TRBJ1-1; D gene unclear. This CDR3 is built from 14 residues. The V and J ends lost 1 base and 3 bases respectively, with 10 bases between them. Germline CDR1 is SGHRS and CDR2 is YFSETQ. The CDR3 loop reads CASSLSPGYTEAFF. The CDR3 DNA is TGCGCCAGCAGCTTGTCCCCAGGTTACACTGAAGCTTTCTTT.